This TCR beta chain was identified in a study of cytotoxic CD8 clonotypes in ibrutinib-treated CLL. Background on the study: Partial responses totalled about 25 and complete responses 2; after median 68 months, approximately 15 remained remitted and approximately twelve progressed.

Concerning this clone: Its target is not known.

The V end lost 0 bases, the J end lost 5 bases, and 8 bases lay between the germline ends. The CDR3 is made up of 15 amino acids. Germline CDR1 reads ENHRY; CDR2 reads SYGVKD. Profiled with immunoSEQ multiplex PCR; TCRdb holds only in-frame clones, not every one. The table includes about 140,000 clones, 77% detected once. Whole-study findings and limits: Clonality was higher at baseline than in age-matched healthy donors and tracked circulating CD8+ T-cell counts. Patients with sustained remission and those progressing were sampled at differing times. Clonotypes that were public were uncommon, and they contracted or stayed stable on treatment.

The TCR sequence derives from a human donor with chronic lymphocytic leukemia. The sample was PBMCs, taken after 12 months of ibrutinib treatment. The rearrangement joins TRBV10-3 to TRBJ1-6; D is ambiguous. CDR3 sequence: CAISESSTNNSPLHF. As DNA, the CDR3 is TGTGCCATCAGTGAGTCGAGTACAAATAATTCACCCCTCCACTTT.